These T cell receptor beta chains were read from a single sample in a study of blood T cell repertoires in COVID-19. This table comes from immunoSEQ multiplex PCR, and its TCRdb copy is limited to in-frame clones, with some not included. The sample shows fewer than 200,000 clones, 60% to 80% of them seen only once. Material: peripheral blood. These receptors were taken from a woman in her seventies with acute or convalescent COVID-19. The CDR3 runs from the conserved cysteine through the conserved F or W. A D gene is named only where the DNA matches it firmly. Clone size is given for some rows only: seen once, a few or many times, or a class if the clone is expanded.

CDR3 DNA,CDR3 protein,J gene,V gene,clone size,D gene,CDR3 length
TGCGCCAGCAGTGAGGGACTAGCGGGACTGACCGGGGAGCTGTTTTTT,CASSEGLAGLTGELFF,TRBJ2-2,TRBV10-2,once,TRBD2,16
TGCGCCAGCGACCTGACTAGCGGCCGCACAGATACGCAGTATTTT,CASDLTSGRTDTQYF,TRBJ2-3,TRBV10-2,-,TRBD2,15
TGTGCCAGCAGCCAAGACCCAGCGAAAACAGATACGCAGTATTTT,CASSQDPAKTDTQYF,TRBJ2-3,TRBV3-1/TRBV3-2,-,-,15
TGTGCCAGCAGCGTTGACCAGGGGGGTGAGCAGTTCTTC,CASSVDQGGEQFF,TRBJ2-1,TRBV9,-,-,13
TGTGCCTGGAGTGTATACGCAGGGTTCGAGCAGTTCTTC,CAWSVYAGFEQFF,TRBJ2-1,TRBV30,few,-,13
TGTGCCAGCAGCGCCGGTCCGGGGAACACCGGGGAGCTGTTTTTT,CASSAGPGNTGELFF,TRBJ2-2,TRBV7-9,few,-,15
TGTGCCAGCGGGTTGGGGCACACAGATACGCAGTATTTT,CASGLGHTDTQYF,TRBJ2-3,TRBV6-5,-,-,13
TGCGCCAGCACCTTACACCGGAACACTGAAGCTTTCTTT,CASTLHRNTEAFF,TRBJ1-1,TRBV10-2,-,-,13
TGTGCCAGCAGCTCCTCAACAGGAAATAATTCACCCCTCCACTTT,CASSSSTGNNSPLHF,TRBJ1-6,TRBV7-3,-,-,15
TGTGCCTGGGGACTAGCGGGAGAACTTAGCGGGGAGCTGTTTTTT,CAWGLAGELSGELFF,TRBJ2-2,TRBV30,-,TRBD2,15
TGTGCCAGCAGCTTGCCGGCACAGCATGAAAAACTGTTTTTT,CASSLPAQHEKLFF,TRBJ1-4,TRBV5-8,once,-,14
TGCAGTGCTAGAAATCGCGGGGAGCTGTTTTTT,CSARNRGELFF,TRBJ2-2,TRBV20-1,-,-,11
TGTGCCAGCAGCCAGCGAATAACCGGGACTATCTCCTACAATGAGCAGTTCTTC,CASSQRITGTISYNEQFF,TRBJ2-1,TRBV3-1/TRBV3-2,-,TRBD2,18
TGTGCCAGCAGCTCCGGCAAACAGGGGGTGAGCTCCTACGAGCAGTACTTC,CASSSGKQGVSSYEQYF,TRBJ2-7,TRBV11-2,-,TRBD1,17
TGCGCCAGGGCTTGCCACGGGCAGGGTGATAGCTCCTATAATTCACCCCTCCACTTT,CARACHGQGDSSYNSPLHF,TRBJ1-6,TRBV4-1,-,-,19
TGTGCCAGCAGCTTATCCAGTTTAATGAACACTGAAGCTTTCTTT,CASSLSSLMNTEAFF,TRBJ1-1,TRBV7-2,once,-,15